Presented here are 23 T cell receptor beta chains from one specimen sequenced in a study of blood T cells in healthy people across ages. The use of a sample-barcoded 5' primer and a J-beta primer mix characterized a second PCR of 7 to 11 cycles. A single record per CDR3 protein comes from TCRdb applying MiXCR to the 5' RACE reads. Among over 1,200,000 distinct CDR3 sequences listed, roughly 59% were seen once. Sequenced material: blood. These receptors were obtained from a man younger than 35 in good health.

The genes are TRBV10-3 and TRBJ1-3; the D gene is possibly TRBD1 (5 bases). Trimming took off 7 bases at V and 0 bases at J, with 7 bases between the two ends. There are 13 residues in the CDR3. CDR1 ENHRY and CDR2 SYGVKD come from the germline V gene. Here the CDR3 reads CAIIDSSGNTIYF. The CDR3 bases are TGTGCCATCATCGACAGCTCTGGAAACACCATATATTTT.

This clonotype was seen more than once but under ten times. This chain joins TRBV15 and TRBJ2-7; TRBD2 might be the D (6 bases). The CDR3 loop spans 14 amino acids. Trimming removed 3 bases from V and 4 bases from J, with 13 bases in between. Germline-derived CDR1 and CDR2 are LNHNV and YYDKDF (reference sequence). CDR3 in amino acids: CATSRDAGPYEQYF. The CDR3 DNA is TGTGCCACCAGCAGGGACGCGGGACCATACGAGCAGTACTTC.

The V and J genes are TRBV12-3 or TRBV12-4 and TRBJ1-2; 10 bases agree with TRBD1. The CDR3 spans 12 residues. V was clipped by 7 bases and J by 7 bases; unmatched bases: 3. This CDR3 is CASTWTGGGYTF. CDR3 nucleotide sequence: TGTGCCAGCACCTGGACAGGGGGTGGCTACACCTTC.

Concerning this clonotype: A junction end diverges from the germline sequence, so it may reflect a read error. The chain uses TRBV28 and TRBJ1-5; 8 bases agree with TRBD1. The germline CDR1 and CDR2 sequences are MDHEN and SYDVKM. CDR3 length: 15 residues. Written as DNA, the CDR3 is TGTGCCGGCAGTTCTCTCGGACAGGGACATCAGCCCCAGCATTTT. Its translation: CAGSSLGQGHQPQHF.

The chain has TRBV5-6 and TRBJ2-3; D not certain. Trimming removed 0 bases at V and 2 bases at J, with 10 bases between. This CDR3 region has 15 residues. Germline CDR1 is SGHDT and CDR2 is YYEEEE. This CDR3 reads CASSLAVIPTDTQYF. The CDR3 coding sequence is TGTGCCAGCAGCTTGGCGGTCATACCCACAGATACGCAGTATTTT.

This chain connects TRBV15 to TRBJ2-1; 10 bases match TRBD2. V lost 5 bases to trimming and J lost 2 bases; unmatched junction nucleotides: 6. The germline gives CDR1 LNHNV, CDR2 YYDKDF (reference sequence). The CDR3 contains 16 residues. The CDR3 DNA is TGTGCCACCAGCCGGACTAGCGGTCTCACCTACAATGAGCAGTTCTTC. Encoded protein: CATSRTSGLTYNEQFF. Full variable domain (missing parts from reference TRBV15 and TRBJ2-1): DAMVIQNPRYQVTQFGKPVTLSCSQTLNHNVMYWYQQKSSQAPKLLFHYYDKDFNNEADTPDNFQSRRPNTSFCFLDIRSPGLGDTAMYLCATSRTSGLTYNEQFFGPGTRLTVL.

CDR3: CASSFVGTETYEQYF. CDR3 bases: TGCGCCAGCAGCTTTGTTGGAACAGAAACCTACGAGCAGTACTTC. The chain uses TRBV5-1 and TRBJ2-7; no clear D. Germline V gene lookup returns CDR1 SGHRS and CDR2 YFSETQ. V was cut by 2 bases and J by 2 bases, with 14 bases left in between. The CDR3 loop spans 15 amino acids. The full variable domain, its missing parts supplied by reference TRBV5-1 and TRBJ2-7, is KAGVTQTPRYLIKTRGQQVTLSCSPISGHRSVSWYQQTPGQGLQFLFEYFSETQRNKGNFPGRFSGRQFSNSRSEMNVSTLELGDSALYLCASSFVGTETYEQYFGPGTRLTVT.

The sample holds one count of this clonotype. The chain links TRBV5-6 to TRBJ2-1, with D perhaps matching TRBD1 (6 bases). Germline lookup yields CDR1 SGHDT and CDR2 YYEEEE. The CDR3 runs 13 residues. Between the trimmed V and J ends, which lost 10 bases and 4 bases, there was a span of 15 bases. CDR3 in amino acids: CAGGREQYNEQFF. The CDR3 nucleotides are TGTGCCGGGGGCAGGGAACAGTACAATGAGCAGTTCTTC.

V usage is TRBV15 and J usage is TRBJ2-1, with D possibly TRBD1 on 5 matching bases. The CDR3 loop spans 14 amino acids. The V end lost 5 bases, the J end lost 6 bases, and 14 bases lay between the germline ends. Germline V CDR1 and CDR2: LNHNV, YYDKDF (reference sequence). CDR3 residues: CATSGGREANEQFF. The CDR3 nucleotides are TGTGCCACCAGCGGCGGCAGGGAAGCCAATGAGCAGTTCTTC.

This clonotype occurred once. This chain links TRBV6-1 with TRBJ2-7; D unclear. Trimming left V 4 bases short and J 3 bases short, with 10 bases between. The CDR3 covers 13 residues. CDR1 and CDR2 (germline): MNHNS, SASEGT. CDR3: CASSGLTGYEQYF. For the CDR3, the DNA is TGTGCCAGCAGTGGGTTAACGGGCTACGAGCAGTACTTC.

The chain combines TRBV18 with TRBJ2-7, with 9 bases matching TRBD1. V lost 3 bases and J lost 3; bases outside the gene matches: 6. The CDR3 length is 15 residues. The germline CDR1 and CDR2 sequences are KGHSH and LQKENI. CDR3 nucleotides: TGTGCCAGCTCACCGGGACAGGGCTTTGTCTACGAGCAGTACTTC. It specifies CASSPGQGFVYEQYF.

Points on this clonotype: This may be a read error, as it is one base from a much larger clone. The V call is TRBV3-1, the J call TRBJ1-2, with D unresolved. There are 14 residues in the CDR3. From germline, CDR1 is LGHDT and CDR2 YNNKEL (reference sequence). CDR3 nucleotide sequence: TGTGCCAGCAGCCAAGATAGCGGGAAATGTGGCTACATCTTC. As protein: CASSQDSGKCGYIF.

The J gene is TRBJ2-3, the V gene TRBV7-9; D is undetermined. Trimming took off 8 bases at V and 3 bases at J, with 12 bases between the two ends. Per the germline V gene, CDR1 is SEHNR and CDR2 is FQNEAQ (reference sequence). This CDR3 comprises 13 residues. The CDR3 here is CASFTGVTDTQYF. For the CDR3, the DNA is TGTGCCAGCTTCACCGGAGTTACAGATACGCAGTATTTT.

This chain connects TRBV20-1 to TRBJ2-1; 9 bases line up with TRBD2. Germline CDR1 reads DFQATT; CDR2 reads SNEGSKA (reference sequence). The CDR3 has 15 amino acids. Trimming cost V 1 base and J 10 bases; bases outside gene matches: 11. The DNA for the CDR3 is TGCAGTGCTAGAGTCCCTAGCGGGGTCTCCTACGAGCAGTTCTTC. Its protein product is CSARVPSGVSYEQFF.

The V call is TRBV7-2, the J call TRBJ1-6; D gene uncertain. The CDR3 loop spans 15 amino acids. Germline-derived CDR1 and CDR2 are SGHTA and FQGNSA. The ends were cut back, 3 bases at V and 6 bases at J, with 12 bases in the middle. CDR3 in DNA: TGTGCCAGCAGCTTGAACACGAACCTTAATTCACCCCTCCACTTT. Translation gives CASSLNTNLNSPLHF.

V and J are TRBV11-2 and TRBJ2-7; D remains unclear. This CDR3 region has 14 residues. The germline gives CDR1 SGHAT, CDR2 FQNNGV. The ends were cut back, 2 bases at V and 3 bases at J, with 11 bases in the middle. CDR3: CASSLNAVHYEQYF. The CDR3 DNA reads as TGTGCCAGCAGCTTAAATGCAGTACACTACGAGCAGTACTTC.

This clonotype turned up a few times. The V and J genes are TRBV5-1 and TRBJ2-3, with TRBD1 matching over 9 bases. Germline V gene data show CDR1 as SGHRS and CDR2 as YFSETQ. This CDR3 spans 15 amino acids. V lost 3 bases to trimming and J lost 4 bases; unmatched junction nucleotides: 6. In DNA, the CDR3 is TGCGCCAGCAGCTCGGGACAGGGTCTAGCAGATACGCAGTATTTT. Translating it yields CASSSGQGLADTQYF.

The CDR3 DNA follows: TGCAGCGTTGGGGGGGAGGTAAATGAGCAGTACTTC. This gives the protein CSVGGEVNEQYF. The J gene is TRBJ2-5, the V gene TRBV29-1; maybe TRBD2 (6 bases). The CDR3 spans 12 residues. The germline V gene has CDR1 SQVTM and CDR2 ANQGSEA. The germline V and J ends were trimmed by 4 bases and 11 bases, with 17 bases remaining between them.

This chain joins TRBV28 and TRBJ1-4; TRBD1 might be the D (5 bases). Germline V gene sequence: CDR1 MDHEN, CDR2 SYDVKM. Trimming removed 2 bases from V and 10 bases from J, with 17 bases in between. This CDR3 is built from 15 residues. CDR3: CASSLRTGPSLKLFF. As DNA, the CDR3 is TGTGCCAGCAGTTTAAGAACAGGCCCATCCTTAAAACTGTTTTTT.

Notes on this clonotype: At one end, the junction sequence differs from germline, possibly due to a read error. CDR3 region: CAGSQEGRVMFF. CDR3 bases: TGCGCCGGCAGCCAAGAAGGGCGCGTGATGTTCTTC. The chain carries TRBV4-1 and TRBJ2-1; D unresolved. The CDR3 sequence is 12 residues long. Germline-derived CDR1 and CDR2 are MGHRA and YSYEKL.

This chain links TRBV29-1 with TRBJ2-7; TRBD2 aligns across 7 bases. V trimming: 6 bases; J trimming: 1 base; junction bases outside the gene matches: 15. The CDR3 runs 16 residues. Germline CDR1 SQVTM, CDR2 ANQGSEA. The CDR3 is CSVRAVGLAASYEQYF. The DNA of the CDR3 is TGCAGCGTCAGGGCCGTGGGGCTAGCGGCGTCCTACGAGCAGTACTTC.

The genes are TRBV12-3 or TRBV12-4 and TRBJ2-7; no reliable D call. This CDR3 is 18 amino acids long. V was cut by 3 bases and J by 3 bases, with 24 bases left in between. Here the CDR3 DNA reads TGTGCCAGCAGTTTGGGGTTGGGGTTCGCCGCCGGATACTACGAGCAGTACTTC. This gives the protein CASSLGLGFAAGYYEQYF.

The rearrangement joins TRBV12-3 or TRBV12-4 to TRBJ2-5; D might be TRBD2 (6 bases). The CDR3 covers 13 residues. The V end lost 6 bases, the J end lost 5 bases, and 13 bases lay between the germline ends. In nucleotides, the CDR3 is TGTGCCAGCAGACGGAGGGGTCGTGAGACCCAGTACTTC. This codes for CASRRRGRETQYF.